Following are 5 T cell receptor beta chains from one sample sequenced in a study of prognosis after radiotherapy for stage I lung cancer. Two-round multiplex PCR amplified TCR beta CDR3 from genomic DNA. Amplification in first-round PCR relied on primers specific to each TRBV and TRBJ gene. TCRdb reprocessed the multiplex PCR reads via MiXCR and lists one record per CDR3 protein. The sample carries some 25,000 distinct CDR3 sequences, roughly 40% recorded once. The source material was PBMCs, sampled before or after stereotactic body radiation therapy (not recorded which). These receptors came from a donor over 45 with non-small cell lung cancer.

A few counts support this clonotype. The V and J genes are TRBV6-1 and TRBJ2-1, with TRBD2 matching 8 bases. The CDR3 length is 14 residues. V shed 7 bases and J 4 bases; nucleotides not matched to a gene: 6. The V gene's germline CDR1 is MNHNS and CDR2 SASEGT. CDR3 in amino acids: CASNLAGGYNEQFF. CDR3 nucleotide sequence: TGTGCCAGCAATTTGGCGGGAGGTTACAATGAGCAGTTCTTC.

There are many counts of this clonotype. The chain couples TRBV15 to TRBJ2-1; tentatively, D is TRBD1 (7 bases). V lost 0 bases and J lost 7, with 10 bases in between. The CDR3 sequence is 14 residues long. Germline V lookup: CDR1 LNHNV, CDR2 YYDKDF (reference sequence). In DNA form, the CDR3 reads TGTGCCACCAGCAGAGACGCAGGGGGGAATGAGCAGTTCTTC. Protein sequence: CATSRDAGGNEQFF.

This clonotype occurred many times. The chain employs TRBV7-2 and TRBJ2-3, with a weak D call TRBD1 (6 bases). CDR1 and CDR2 from the germline V gene are SGHTA and FQGNSA. CDR3 length: 13 amino acids. Trimming stripped 5 bases from V and 5 bases from J, with 11 bases between. The CDR3 spells CASSQGIGDTQYF. CDR3 nucleotide sequence: TGTGCCAGCAGCCAGGGGATCGGAGATACGCAGTATTTT.

The sample holds many counts of this clonotype. The gene calls are TRBV7-9 and TRBJ2-1; maybe TRBD1 (7 bases). V lost 4 bases and J lost 10, with 14 bases in between. The CDR3 sequence is 13 residues long. Germline assignment: CDR1 SEHNR and CDR2 FQNEAQ (reference sequence). The CDR3 protein is CASSSKTGREQFF. CDR3 coding DNA: TGTGCCAGCAGCTCGAAGACAGGGAGGGAGCAGTTCTTC.

This clonotype was picked up many times. V usage is TRBV6-1 and J usage is TRBJ1-1, with D possibly TRBD1 on 5 matching bases. This CDR3 comprises 13 residues. In germline, CDR1 is MNHNS, CDR2 SASEGT. V lost 6 bases and J 1 base, leaving 9 bases between the germline ends. For the CDR3, the DNA is TGTGCCAGCAGCTCTCAGGGGAACACTGAAGCTTTCTTT. It codes for CASSSQGNTEAFF.